This is a list of T cell receptor beta chains from one sample in a study of cytomegalovirus exposure and HLA in healthy donors. Assay: immunoSEQ multiplex PCR; the TCRdb copy retains only in-frame clones and omits some. This sample contains over 120,000 clones. Sequencing was carried out using PBMCs. These TCRs come from a male donor in good health and CMV-seronegative. CDR3s include the opening cysteine and the closing phenylalanine or tryptophan. The D gene is left open where the match is weak.

>TRBD2|TRBV6-5|TRBJ2-5
CASSYLTSGSSETQYF
TGTGCCAGCAGTTACTTGACTAGCGGGAGCAGTGAGACCCAGTACTTC
>.|TRBV27|TRBJ2-5
CASSSSSRARETQYF
TGTGCCAGCAGTTCATCCTCGAGGGCCAGGGAGACCCAGTACTTC
>TRBD1|TRBV5-4|TRBJ2-7
CASSSPGQDFYEQYF
TGTGCCAGCAGCTCGCCGGGACAGGACTTCTACGAGCAGTACTTC
>TRBD2|TRBV4-3|TRBJ2-7
CASSQVASGASSYEQYF
TGCGCCAGCAGCCAAGTGGCTAGCGGGGCGAGCTCCTACGAGCAGTACTTC
>TRBD2|TRBV7-9|TRBJ2-1
CASSHPQRGSYNEQFF
TGTGCCAGCAGTCACCCCCAGCGGGGCTCCTACAATGAGCAGTTCTTC
>TRBD1|TRBV6-1|TRBJ2-3
CASSEGDRPTDTQYF
TGTGCCAGCAGTGAAGGGGACAGACCCACAGATACGCAGTATTTT
>.|TRBV11-3|TRBJ1-1
CASSFSSGEEAFF
TGTGCCAGCAGCTTTAGTTCGGGTGAGGAAGCTTTCTTT
>.|TRBV9|TRBJ2-5
CASSVGGGETQYF
TGTGCCAGCAGCGTCGGTGGGGGCGAGACCCAGTACTTC
>TRBD2|TRBV4-2|TRBJ2-2
CASSQDSGGYTGELFF
TGTGCCAGCAGCCAGGATAGCGGGGGGTACACCGGGGAGCTGTTTTTT
>.|TRBV20-1|TRBJ1-2
CSAIGYQGYTF
TGCAGTGCCATCGGGTACCAGGGCTACACCTTC
>.|TRBV9|TRBJ2-3
CASSARGGGAHILDTQYF
TGTGCCAGCAGCGCCCGAGGGGGCGGGGCGCACATTTTAGATACGCAGTATTTT
>.|TRBV2|TRBJ2-7
CASNTGNYYEQYF
TGTGCCAGCAACACGGGGAATTACTACGAGCAGTACTTC
>.|TRBV6-1|TRBJ2-3
CASSLQGIRVDTQYF
TGTGCCAGCAGTTTACAGGGTATTCGGGTAGATACGCAGTATTTT
>.|TRBV9|TRBJ1-2
CASSVGTGANYGYTF
TGTGCCAGCAGCGTAGGAACAGGCGCTAACTATGGCTACACCTTC
>.|TRBV4-2|TRBJ2-7
CASSHRGSSYEQYF
TGTGCCAGCAGCCACAGGGGAAGCTCCTACGAGCAGTACTTC
>.|TRBV19|TRBJ2-7
CASSITASRHEQYF
TGTGCCAGTAGTATAACGGCTAGTCGGCACGAGCAGTACTTC
>.|TRBV20-1|TRBJ2-1
CSAPVREYMFF
TGCAGTGCGCCCGTACGGGAGTACATGTTCTTC
>TRBD1|TRBV19|TRBJ2-1
CASSANRGSRNEQFF
TGTGCCAGTAGTGCAAACAGGGGGTCTAGGAATGAGCAGTTCTTC
>.|TRBV27|TRBJ2-5
CASTPQGGGLWETQYF
TGTGCCAGCACCCCCCAAGGGGGGGGTTTGTGGGAGACCCAGTACTTC
>TRBD2|TRBV7-6|TRBJ2-7
CASSPLAVGEQYF
TGTGCCAGCAGCCCACTAGCGGTGGGCGAGCAGTACTTC
>TRBD1|TRBV11-1|TRBJ1-1
CASSLGDRVTTPVTEAFF
TGTGCCAGCAGCTTAGGCGACAGGGTCACAACCCCCGTCACTGAAGCTTTCTTT
>.|TRBV1|TRBJ2-3
CTSSQAKGTGTDTQYF
TGCACCAGCAGCCAAGCCAAGGGGACTGGCACAGATACGCAGTATTTT